This T cell receptor (beta chain) came from a study of blood T cell repertoires in COVID-19. On the study more broadly: The study drew acute and convalescent COVID-19 samples from the United States, Italy and Spain. PBMCs, B-cell-depleted T cells, or T cells provided the cDNA or gDNA that made up the material.

The V gene's germline CDR1 is ENHRY and CDR2 SYGVKD. With 4 bases clipped from V and 6 bases from J, the junction kept 6 bases outside the gene matches. This CDR3 has 14 residues. As handled by the study authors: Reference gene primer amplification gave estimated nucleated cell counts. Assay used: immunoSEQ multiplex PCR; TCRdb lists only in-frame clones, some missing. V and J calls and clone size come straight from that table; D and trimming were deduced from the DNA. The sample lists 90,000 or so clones, about two thirds occurring once. Sequences were obtained from peripheral blood. The sequence was obtained from a woman aged 55-75 years in a cohort sampled during active or convalescent COVID-19. The chain links TRBV10-3 to TRBJ2-5, with 9 bases matching TRBD1. CDR3 protein: CAISGTDRGQTQYF. CDR3 in DNA: TGTGCCATCAGTGGAACGGACAGGGGACAGACCCAGTACTTC.